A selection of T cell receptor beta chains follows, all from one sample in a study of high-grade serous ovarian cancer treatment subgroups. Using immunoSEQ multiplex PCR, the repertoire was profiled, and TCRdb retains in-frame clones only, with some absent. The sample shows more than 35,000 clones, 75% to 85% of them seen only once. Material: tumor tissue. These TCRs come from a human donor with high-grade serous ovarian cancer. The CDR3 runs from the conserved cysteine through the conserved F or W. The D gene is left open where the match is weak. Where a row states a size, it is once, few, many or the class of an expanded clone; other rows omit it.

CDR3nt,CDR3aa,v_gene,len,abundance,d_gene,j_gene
TGTGCCAGCAGCCATGACCCCGGACGGGGCTATGGCTACACCTTC,CASSHDPGRGYGYTF,TRBV7-9,15,few,-,TRBJ1-2
TGTGCCAGCAGTTCCCCAGGGGGTTCCTACAATGAGCAGTTCTTC,CASSSPGGSYNEQFF,TRBV7-2,15,-,TRBD1,TRBJ2-1
TGTGCCAGCAGCTGGTCAGGAGGGTACGAGCAGTACTTC,CASSWSGGYEQYF,TRBV5-6,13,-,-,TRBJ2-7
TGTGCCAGCAGTCGCCCCCCCGCCTCGATCAATGAGCAGTTCTTC,CASSRPPASINEQFF,TRBV28,15,once,-,TRBJ2-1
TGTGCCGGTGAGGGGGGCGGGCCTCCTCAAGAGACCCAGTACTTC,CAGEGGGPPQETQYF,TRBV6-1,15,-,-,TRBJ2-5
TGTGCCAGCAGCCCGGCGGGGGGCACTGGAAACACCATATATTTT,CASSPAGGTGNTIYF,TRBV7-6,15,few,-,TRBJ1-3
TGCAGCGTTGACTACGCAGGGGAGGGAGAGACCCAGTACTTC,CSVDYAGEGETQYF,TRBV29-1,14,-,-,TRBJ2-5
TGTGCCAGCAGCTCAAACAGGGCGCCAGATACGCAGTATTTT,CASSSNRAPDTQYF,TRBV7-2,14,-,-,TRBJ2-3
TGTGCCAGCAAGCAACTAGCGGGAGATAATGAGCAGTTCTTC,CASKQLAGDNEQFF,TRBV6-1,14,-,TRBD2,TRBJ2-1
TGTGCCAGCTCAGAGGACAGCAAGAGAAAGCCCCAGCATTTT,CASSEDSKRKPQHF,TRBV18,14,-,-,TRBJ1-5
TGTGCCAGCAGTAGAGGACAGGAGAGGAATGGCTACACCTTC,CASSRGQERNGYTF,TRBV28,14,-,TRBD1,TRBJ1-2
TGTGCCAGCAGCTTGGACTACCACCCCCTTGAGCACGAGCAGTACTTC,CASSLDYHPLEHEQYF,TRBV13,16,-,-,TRBJ2-7
TGTGCCAGCAGTCTTACCCCCTGGCGGGAGGGGGGCCCAGATACGCAGTATTTT,CASSLTPWREGGPDTQYF,TRBV27,18,-,TRBD2,TRBJ2-3
TGTGCCAGCAGGTCAACCGCAGGGCCCGAGCAGTACTTC,CASRSTAGPEQYF,TRBV6-1,13,-,-,TRBJ2-7
TGTGCCAGCAGATCGGCAGGGTGGAATGAAAAACTGTTTTTT,CASRSAGWNEKLFF,TRBV7-2,14,-,-,TRBJ1-4
TGTGCCATCAGTGACGGCGACACGGATCAGCCCCAGCATTTT,CAISDGDTDQPQHF,TRBV10-3,14,-,-,TRBJ1-5
TGTGCCAGCAGTTTACAGGGTTTTGATGGCTACACCTTC,CASSLQGFDGYTF,TRBV28,13,-,-,TRBJ1-2
TGTGCCAGCAGTGACAACCGGGACCTATCCTACGAGCAGTACTTC,CASSDNRDLSYEQYF,TRBV25-1,15,-,-,TRBJ2-7
TGTGCCAGTAGCCTCGGGGGATTTGGCTACACCTTC,CASSLGGFGYTF,TRBV19,12,-,-,TRBJ1-2
TGCGCCAGCAGCCAATTCCCTCTAGCGGGAGGTAGCACAGATACGCAGTATTTT,CASSQFPLAGGSTDTQYF,TRBV4-3,18,-,TRBD2,TRBJ2-3
TGTGCCAGCTCCCCGGGGCGCGGGGCGCAGTACTTC,CASSPGRGAQYF,TRBV28,12,-,-,TRBJ2-7
TGTGCCAGCAGTACAAACAGGAGTGAACCCTACGAGCAGTACTTC,CASSTNRSEPYEQYF,TRBV25-1,15,once,-,TRBJ2-7
TGTGCCAGCAGTTTAAGTGGGAGGGACTCCTACGAGCAGTACTTC,CASSLSGRDSYEQYF,TRBV28,15,-,TRBD2,TRBJ2-7
TGTGCCAGCAGTTATAATCAGCTGGATCTAAGGGAGTTCTTC,CASSYNQLDLREFF,TRBV6-1,14,-,-,TRBJ2-1
TGTGCCAGCAGCCAAGGGGGCGTTATGAAGAAGAATGAGCAGTTCTTC,CASSQGGVMKKNEQFF,TRBV4-2,16,-,-,TRBJ2-1
TGTGCCAGCACGTGGGGCGGCGAGCAGTACTTC,CASTWGGEQYF,TRBV6-1,11,-,-,TRBJ2-7
TGTGCCTCTCAGTCGGGGGGCAATGGCTACACCTTC,CASQSGGNGYTF,TRBV19,12,-,-,TRBJ1-2
TGTGCCAGCAGACCAGGGCTCGGGACTAATGAAAAACTGTTTTTT,CASRPGLGTNEKLFF,TRBV7-9,15,-,-,TRBJ1-4
TGTGCCAGCAGCCACACAGATACGCAGTATTTT,CASSHTDTQYF,TRBV11-2,11,-,-,TRBJ2-3
TGCGCCAGCAGCCCGTTTTTCGGGTCTACGGATGAAAAACTGTTTTTT,CASSPFFGSTDEKLFF,TRBV4-1,16,-,-,TRBJ1-4
TGTGCCAGCAGCCAAGAAGTGGAAACGGGTGGCTACACCTTC,CASSQEVETGGYTF,TRBV14,14,-,-,TRBJ1-2
TGTGCCAGTAGTATCAAGGGACTAGCGGGTGAGACCCAGTACTTC,CASSIKGLAGETQYF,TRBV19,15,-,TRBD2,TRBJ2-5
TGTGCCAGCAGACGAGGGGCCTACTCAGTCTACGAGCAGTACTTC,CASRRGAYSVYEQYF,TRBV11-2,15,-,-,TRBJ2-7
TGCAGCGTTGAAGATAAAGGGACAGGGGAGGCCGGGGAGCTGTTTTTT,CSVEDKGTGEAGELFF,TRBV29-1,16,-,TRBD1,TRBJ2-2
TGTGCCAGCAGCTTGGCCGAGGGGACAGGGCCCCGAGAGACCCAGTACTTC,CASSLAEGTGPRETQYF,TRBV5-6,17,-,TRBD1,TRBJ2-5
TGTGCCAGCAGCCTGGGGGACAGGGAAAGGTGGAGGTCTGGAAACACCATATATTTT,CASSLGDRERWRSGNTIYF,TRBV4-2,19,-,TRBD1,TRBJ1-3
TGCAGCGGCGGGGCTAAAAACATTCAGTACTTC,CSGGAKNIQYF,TRBV29-1,11,-,-,TRBJ2-4
TGTGCCAGCAGCCCCATTGGGATTGGGAATGAGCAGTTCTTC,CASSPIGIGNEQFF,TRBV5-4,14,-,-,TRBJ2-1
TGTGCCAGCAGCCCGACTAGCGGGAGAATATCCTACGAGCAGTACTTC,CASSPTSGRISYEQYF,TRBV11-2,16,-,TRBD2,TRBJ2-7
TGCGCCAGCAGCTTGGGACCCGACACTGAAGCTTTCTTT,CASSLGPDTEAFF,TRBV5-1,13,few,-,TRBJ1-1
TGTGCCAGCAGTCCGACGGGGGCCAGCGCGACCGAGCAGTACTTC,CASSPTGASATEQYF,TRBV9,15,-,-,TRBJ2-7
TGTGCCAGCAGCCAACAGGGTTCTCCCGGGGCCAACGTCCTGACTTTC,CASSQQGSPGANVLTF,TRBV7-3,16,-,-,TRBJ2-6
TGCGCCAGCAGCAGGGGACAGCCGTTGACTGAAGGCTACACCTTC,CASSRGQPLTEGYTF,TRBV5-1,15,-,TRBD1,TRBJ1-2
TGCGCCAGCAGCTTGGCGCACAGGGGGCCGGAGAATGGCTACACCTTC,CASSLAHRGPENGYTF,TRBV5-1,16,-,TRBD1,TRBJ1-2
TGTGCCAGCAGAGGATATTCTACGGAAAAACTGTTTTTT,CASRGYSTEKLFF,TRBV2,13,-,-,TRBJ1-4